Each of the 22 T cell receptor beta chains below was sequenced from the same sample in a study of cytomegalovirus exposure and HLA in healthy donors. The PCR employed 60 Vbeta primers together with 13 Jbeta primers. Profiling relied on immunoSEQ multiplex PCR, and the TCRdb table lists in-frame clones only, not all of them. This sample's clone table lists tens of thousands of clones. Sample: PBMCs. The receptors were gathered from a middle-aged woman in good health and CMV-seronegative.

The chain combines TRBV28 with TRBJ2-7; the match to TRBD1 covers 8 bases. The germline gives CDR1 MDHEN, CDR2 SYDVKM. V gave up 2 bases and J gave up 6 bases; unmatched junction bases: 6. This CDR3 has 14 residues. In nucleotides, the CDR3 is TGTGCCAGCAGTTTAGGACAGGGAAAGGGCGAGCAGTACTTC. Translation: CASSLGQGKGEQYF.

A note on this clone: A junction boundary mismatches the germline segment, possibly from a read error. This sample includes further DNA sequences coding for the same CDR3. The J gene is TRBJ1-6, the V gene TRBV5-6; D not certain. Per germline, CDR1 SGHDT and CDR2 YYEEEE. This CDR3 is 14 amino acids long. CDR3 residues: CASRNGPSGSPLHF. CDR3 in DNA: TGTGCCAGCAGGAATGGGCCCAGTGGCTCACCCCTACACTTT.

The genes are TRBV5-6 and TRBJ1-4; 8 bases line up with TRBD1. Germline V gives CDR1 SGHDT, CDR2 YYEEEE. This CDR3 region has 16 residues. Trimming at V came to 3 bases and at J to 4 bases, leaving 8 bases not matched to a gene. DNA for the CDR3: TGTGCCAGCAGCTCGGAGACAGGGGTGTTTAATGAAAAACTGTTTTTT. Translating it yields CASSSETGVFNEKLFF.

The rearrangement uses TRBV5-4 and TRBJ2-2; D might be TRBD1 (6 bases). The length of the CDR3 is 16 residues. Germline lookup yields CDR1 SGHNT and CDR2 YYREEE (reference sequence). Trimming removed 3 bases at V and 2 bases at J, with 14 bases between. In nucleotides, the CDR3 is TGTGCCAGCAGCTCCGTCCGGGACAAAAACACCGGGGAGCTGTTTTTT. Its protein product is CASSSVRDKNTGELFF.

The chain employs TRBV19 and TRBJ2-3; 14 bases line up with TRBD2. Germline V gene data show CDR1 as LNHDA and CDR2 as SQIVND (reference sequence). CDR3 size: 16 residues. V was pared by 4 bases and J by 3 bases, with 3 bases of the junction left unmatched. In DNA, the CDR3 is TGTGCCAGTAGTAAGGGACTAGCGGGAGAAACAGATACGCAGTATTTT. It is translated as CASSKGLAGETDTQYF.

CDR3 sequence: CASSLVYGDTEAFF. CDR3 bases: TGCGCCAGCAGCTTGGTATACGGGGACACTGAAGCTTTCTTT. V usage is TRBV5-1 and J usage is TRBJ1-1; D is undetermined. This CDR3 comprises 14 residues. Germline CDR1 is SGHRS and CDR2 is YFSETQ. The V and J ends lost 0 bases and 3 bases respectively, with 9 bases between them.

The J gene is TRBJ2-4, the V gene TRBV6-1, with 9 positions matching TRBD1. V gave up 4 bases and J gave up 0 bases; unmatched junction bases: 10. This CDR3 has 18 amino acids. Germline V gene lookup returns CDR1 MNHNS and CDR2 SASEGT. CDR3: CASSGGNDRGIAKNIQYF. The CDR3 DNA sequence: TGTGCCAGCAGTGGGGGGAATGACAGGGGGATAGCCAAAAACATTCAGTACTTC.

J is TRBJ2-7 and V is TRBV30; 10 nucleotides match TRBD1. This CDR3 is 14 amino acids long. CDR1 and CDR2 from the germline V gene are GTSNPN and SVGIG (reference sequence). V shed 5 bases and J 6 bases; nucleotides not matched to a gene: 10. The CDR3 DNA is TGTGCCTGGGGCGGGACAGGGGCTACGGGCGAGCAGTACTTC. Amino acid sequence: CAWGGTGATGEQYF.

This chain links TRBV6-5 with TRBJ2-2; D might be TRBD2 (5 bases). V was trimmed by 1 base and J by 7 bases, leaving 13 bases between them. This CDR3 is built from 15 residues. In germline, CDR1 is MNHEY, CDR2 SVGAGI. DNA of the CDR3: TGTGCCAGCAGTTACTTCGGGGTCTCCAGCGGGGAGCTGTTTTTT. It specifies CASSYFGVSSGELFF.

The rearrangement uses TRBV9 and TRBJ2-5, with 10 bases lining up with TRBD2. Germline CDR1 SGDLS, CDR2 YYNGEE. The ends lost 5 bases at V and 9 bases at J; junction bases unmatched: 10. CDR3 length: 14 amino acids. CDR3 region: CASSSGLAAGAQYF. As DNA, the CDR3 is TGTGCCAGCAGTTCCGGACTAGCGGCGGGAGCCCAGTACTTC.

The rearrangement uses TRBV19 and TRBJ2-2; a possible D gene is TRBD1 (6 bases). The CDR3 loop spans 14 amino acids. Trimming cost V 3 bases and J 7 bases, with 12 bases left between them. Germline V gives CDR1 LNHDA, CDR2 SQIVND (reference sequence). The CDR3 sequence is CASSIFTGIGELFF. CDR3 DNA sequence: TGTGCCAGTAGTATTTTTACAGGGATCGGGGAGCTGTTTTTT.

The chain uses TRBV9 and TRBJ2-5, with 11 bases fitting TRBD2. J gave up 0 bases and V 3 bases, and 4 bases lay outside the gene matches. CDR1 is SGDLS and CDR2 is YYNGEE in the germline V gene. The CDR3 spans 16 residues. The CDR3 DNA sequence: TGTGCCAGCAGCGGGGGACTAGCGGTCTACCAAGAGACCCAGTACTTC. Translation gives CASSGGLAVYQETQYF.

The chain has TRBV6-1 and TRBJ1-2, with TRBD1 matching over 12 bases. Germline-derived CDR1 and CDR2 are MNHNS and SASEGT. This CDR3 is 16 amino acids long. The J segment lost 3 bases and the V segment lost 4 bases, leaving 6 bases of the junction unmatched. The CDR3 region has the DNA TGTGCCAGCAGTGGGGGGGGGACAGGGGGCGACTATGGCTACACCTTC. This gives the protein CASSGGGTGGDYGYTF.

The gene calls are TRBV6-1 and TRBJ2-7; 8 bases line up with TRBD1. Trimming cost V 6 bases and J 2 bases; bases outside gene matches: 9. CDR3 size: 15 residues. Germline V gene lookup returns CDR1 MNHNS and CDR2 SASEGT. CDR3 protein: CASSTNPGQAYEQYF. CDR3 in DNA: TGTGCCAGCAGCACAAACCCGGGACAGGCCTACGAGCAGTACTTC.

The gene calls are TRBV27 and TRBJ2-2; no reliable D call. The CDR3 consists of 12 residues. CDR1 and CDR2 (germline): MNHEY, SMNVEV (reference sequence). Deletions cut 5 bases from V and 7 bases from J, with 8 bases between. The CDR3 here is CASSLLIGELFF. The CDR3 DNA reads as TGTGCCAGCAGTCTCTTAATCGGGGAGCTGTTTTTT.

The rearrangement links TRBV28 to TRBJ1-1; unclear D gene. V lost 1 base to trimming and J lost 4 bases, with 10 bases between them. CDR1 is MDHEN and CDR2 is SYDVKM in the germline V gene. There are 14 residues in the CDR3. The DNA for the CDR3 is TGTGCCAGCAGTTTATCCTCCCGGAGCACTGAAGCTTTCTTT. It is translated as CASSLSSRSTEAFF.

V and J are TRBV14 and TRBJ2-7; D might be TRBD2 (5 bases). The CDR3 loop spans 16 amino acids. Germline CDR1 reads SGHDN; CDR2 reads FVKESK. Trimming took off 0 bases at V and 6 bases at J, with 18 bases between the two ends. CDR3: CASSQDSAGHPIEQYF. Here the CDR3 DNA reads TGTGCCAGCAGCCAAGATAGCGCAGGCCATCCCATCGAGCAGTACTTC.

The gene calls are TRBV5-1 and TRBJ1-3; tentative D call: TRBD1 (6 bases). V lost 3 bases, J lost 4 bases, and 11 bases lay in between. CDR3 length: 14 residues. Germline V gene lookup returns CDR1 SGHRS and CDR2 YFSETQ. CDR3 nucleotide sequence: TGCGCCAGCAGCTCAGGGGATTGGGGAAACACCATATATTTT. It is translated as CASSSGDWGNTIYF.

This chain connects TRBV7-8 to TRBJ1-6, with TRBD1 matching 10 bases. The germline gives CDR1 SGHVS, CDR2 FQNEAQ. CDR3 length: 15 residues. The V and J ends lost 0 bases and 9 bases, in that order; junction bases with no gene match: 2. CDR3 sequence (DNA): TGTGCCAGCAGCTTAGCGACAGGGGGCTTTTCACCCCTCCACTTT. Translated, it gives CASSLATGGFSPLHF.

This chain joins TRBV27 and TRBJ2-2; TRBD2 matches 7 bases. The CDR3 sequence is 15 residues long. Germline loops: CDR1 MNHEY, CDR2 SMNVEV (reference sequence). V shed 4 bases, J shed 2 bases, and the junction held 4 bases outside the gene matches. CDR3 sequence (DNA): TGTGCCAGCAGTTGGACTAGAGCTAACACCGGGGAGCTGTTTTTT. It codes for CASSWTRANTGELFF.

The chain links TRBV5-1 to TRBJ2-3; 9 nucleotides line up with TRBD2. Germline values: CDR1 SGHRS, CDR2 YFSETQ. This CDR3 has 15 amino acids. The V segment lost 3 bases and the J segment 5 bases; nucleotides outside the gene matches: 7. The CDR3 bases are TGCGCCAGCAGCTCGAGGGCTAGCGGGGTAGATACGCAGTATTTT. Its protein is CASSSRASGVDTQYF.

This chain uses TRBV19 with TRBJ1-1; D gene uncertain. The germline CDR1 and CDR2 sequences are LNHDA and SQIVND (reference sequence). This CDR3 region has 11 residues. V lost 3 bases and J lost 7, with 6 bases in between. This CDR3 reads CASSMALEAFF. CDR3 sequence (DNA): TGTGCCAGTAGTATGGCCCTTGAAGCTTTCTTT.